The 19 T cell receptor beta chains given below trace back to one sample, sequenced in a study of T cells in Graves' hyperthyroidism and ophthalmopathy. The investigators amplified TCR beta CDR3 regions from RNA transcripts. With the HTBI primer set, the TCR CDR3 went through a first round of RT-PCR. Via MiXCR, TCRdb re-called the multiplex PCR reads, giving one row per CDR3 protein. This repertoire shows under 300,000 distinct CDR3 sequences, around 15% found once; its top ten account for 30%. The sequenced sample consisted of blood. The receptors originated from a woman between 45 and 65 years old with Graves' hyperthyroidism that later progressed to Graves' ophthalmopathy.

This clonotype was observed a handful of times. The V gene is TRBV14, the J gene TRBJ1-4, with D tentatively TRBD1 (5 bases). Germline loops: CDR1 SGHDN, CDR2 FVKESK. The CDR3 is 14 amino acids. The germline V and J ends were trimmed by 4 bases and 0 bases, with 6 bases remaining between them. The CDR3: CASSPRATNEKLFF. The CDR3 region has the DNA TGTGCCAGCAGCCCCAGGGCAACTAATGAAAAACTGTTTTTT. The whole variable domain, filled in from reference TRBV14 and TRBJ1-4, reads EAGVTQFPSHSVIEKGQTVTLRCDPISGHDNLYWYRRVMGKEIKFLLHFVKESKQDESGMPNNRFLAERTGGTYSTLKVQPAELEDSGVYFCASSPRATNEKLFFGSGTQLSVL.

This clonotype turned up a few times. The J gene is TRBJ2-5, the V gene TRBV5-8; tentative D call: TRBD2 (5 bases). CDR3 length: 14 amino acids. Between the trimmed V and J ends, which lost 4 bases and 1 base, there was a span of 11 bases. Germline-derived CDR1 and CDR2 are SGHTS and YDEGEE. The CDR3 protein is CASSLRTAQETQYF. CDR3 coding DNA: TGTGCCAGCAGCCTTCGGACTGCCCAAGAGACCCAGTACTTC. The whole variable domain, remainder taken from reference TRBV5-8 and TRBJ2-5, is EAGVTQSPTHLIKTRGQQATLRCSPISGHTSVYWYQQALGLGLQFLLWYDEGEERNRGNFPPRFSGRQFPNYSSELNVNALELEDSALYLCASSLRTAQETQYFGPGTRLLVL.

This clonotype was recorded at least ten times. CDR3 sequence: CASSEALGFSYNEQFF. The CDR3 bases are TGTGCCAGCAGTGAAGCGCTGGGCTTCTCCTACAATGAGCAGTTCTTC. V is TRBV2 and J is TRBJ2-1; D not resolved. V lost 0 bases, J lost 0 bases, and 9 bases lay in between. CDR3 size: 16 residues. Germline V CDR1 and CDR2: SNHLY, FYNNEI.

This clonotype showed up many times. V gene TRBV28 combines with J gene TRBJ2-7; no definite D call. The CDR3 extends over 16 amino acids. The V gene's germline CDR1 is MDHEN and CDR2 SYDVKM. The V gene lost 5 bases and the J gene lost 5 bases, with 22 bases spanning the gap. CDR3 DNA: TGTGCCAGCAGTACCCGGGCTCCTCTACGGATGGACGAGCAGTACTTC. Translation: CASSTRAPLRMDEQYF.

The V call is TRBV20-1, the J call TRBJ1-6; D is perhaps TRBD1 (5 bases). V lost 1 base and J 7 bases, leaving 17 bases between the germline ends. The V gene's germline CDR1 is DFQATT and CDR2 SNEGSKA (reference sequence). CDR3 length equals 16 residues. The CDR3 protein is CSARGPVGGVNSPLHF. The DNA of the CDR3 is TGCAGTGCTAGAGGGCCCGTCGGGGGAGTCAATTCACCCCTCCACTTT.

The rearrangement uses TRBV24-1 and TRBJ1-5, with 7 nucleotides matching TRBD1. The CDR3 is 16 residues long. Germline assignment: CDR1 KGHDR and CDR2 SFDVKD. V trimming: 5 bases; J trimming: 3 bases; junction bases outside the gene matches: 9. The CDR3 nucleotides are TGTGCCACCAGTGGTTCCAGGGGGGGGATCAATCAGCCCCAGCATTTT. It is translated as CATSGSRGGINQPQHF.

This clonotype showed up just a few times. A single base separates this from a much larger clone, so it may be a read error. The genes are TRBV2 and TRBJ1-6; D possibly corresponds to TRBD1 (6 bases). The CDR3 contains 14 residues. Per germline, CDR1 SNHLY and CDR2 FYNNEI. The CDR3 DNA reads TGTGCCGGCAGTGAGTACAGGGAAAGCTCACCCCTCCACTTT. The encoded protein is CAGSEYRESSPLHF.

The chain couples TRBV28 to TRBJ1-1; 9 nucleotides align to TRBD1. V lost 10 bases and J lost 1; bases outside the gene matches: 7. Germline V gene lookup returns CDR1 MDHEN and CDR2 SYDVKM. The CDR3 has 14 amino acids. This chain's CDR3 is CATRPGQGNTEAFF. In nucleotides, the CDR3 is TGTGCCACTCGGCCGGGACAGGGGAACACTGAAGCTTTCTTT.

This clonotype was seen repeatedly, ten times or more. The rearrangement joins TRBV20-1 to TRBJ2-4; possibly TRBD2 for D (6 bases). V lost 4 bases and J 4 bases, leaving 14 bases between the germline ends. Looked up from germline, CDR1 is DFQATT and CDR2 is SNEGSKA (reference sequence). This CDR3 has 14 amino acids. The DNA for the CDR3 is TGCAGTGCTACTCTTATTCGGGGGAAAAACATTCAGTACTTC. It yields the protein CSATLIRGKNIQYF.

This clonotype was counted ten times or more. The chain has TRBV27 and TRBJ1-2, with 9 bases fitting TRBD1. The CDR3 loop spans 15 amino acids. Germline loops: CDR1 MNHEY, CDR2 SMNVEV (reference sequence). V was clipped by 1 base and J by 5 bases; unmatched bases: 5. Here the CDR3 DNA reads TGTGCCAGCAGTTTATTGTTCGGACAGGGGTATGGCTACACCTTC. Residues: CASSLLFGQGYGYTF.

V and J are TRBV19 and TRBJ2-1, with 10 bases that match TRBD1. The CDR3 totals 17 residues. The V gene end was trimmed by 6 bases and the J gene end by 6 bases; junction bases not matched to a gene: 14. The V gene's germline CDR1 is LNHDA and CDR2 SQIVND (reference sequence). In DNA form, the CDR3 reads TGTGCCAGTAGCGCCACCGGGACAGGGGCGGGGGGCAATGAGCAGTTCTTC. It is translated as CASSATGTGAGGNEQFF.

The chain is built from TRBV7-3 and TRBJ2-1; no clear D. V shed 4 bases and J shed 6 bases, with 13 bases lying between them. CDR1 SGHTA and CDR2 FQGTGA come from the germline V gene. The CDR3 loop spans 14 amino acids. CDR3 nucleotides: TGTGCCAGCAGCTCGCACCCTAGTGCCAATGAGCAGTTCTTC. Translated, it gives CASSSHPSANEQFF.

In this sample, this clonotype turned up many times. The chain has TRBV2 and TRBJ2-7; no definite D call. The CDR3 runs 11 residues. Trimming pared 6 bases from V and 2 bases from J, leaving 5 bases between. Per germline, CDR1 SNHLY and CDR2 FYNNEI. CDR3 in amino acids: CASRQTYEQYF. CDR3 bases: TGTGCCAGCAGGCAAACCTACGAGCAGTACTTC.

This clonotype showed up just a few times. V and J are TRBV10-3 and TRBJ2-3, with TRBD2 matching 9 bases. In germline, CDR1 is ENHRY, CDR2 SYGVKD. This CDR3 is built from 18 residues. V dropped 7 bases and J dropped 4; count of bases not matched to a gene: 18. CDR3 loop: CAIMPGQGLAGTSDTQYF. The CDR3 DNA reads as TGTGCCATCATGCCCGGGCAGGGGCTAGCGGGAACATCAGATACGCAGTATTTT.

This clonotype has just a few counts. This chain connects TRBV19 to TRBJ1-5; D is uncertain. V lost 2 bases and J 9 bases, leaving 14 bases between the germline ends. Germline CDR1 and CDR2: LNHDA and SQIVND (reference sequence). The CDR3 spans 14 residues. The CDR3 region is CASSIPTVWWPQHF. In nucleotides, the CDR3 is TGTGCCAGTAGTATACCCACTGTGTGGTGGCCCCAGCATTTT. The full variable domain, rest sourced from reference TRBV19 and TRBJ1-5, is DGGITQSPKYLFRKEGQNVTLSCEQNLNHDAMYWYRQDPGQGLRLIYYSQIVNDFQKGDIAEGYSVSREKKESFPLTVTSAQKNPTAFYLCASSIPTVWWPQHFGDGTRLSIL.

In its sample, this clonotype was seen many times. The genes are TRBV2 and TRBJ2-3, with 9 positions matching TRBD2. Germline V gene sequence: CDR1 SNHLY, CDR2 FYNNEI. V lost 8 bases and J lost 6; bases outside the gene matches: 9. This CDR3 has 14 residues. In DNA form, the CDR3 reads TGTGCCAGCCCTGGGGCGGGAGGGATGGATACGCAGTATTTT. Encoded protein: CASPGAGGMDTQYF.

The gene calls are TRBV27 and TRBJ1-1, with D possibly matching TRBD1 (5 bases). Germline loops: CDR1 MNHEY, CDR2 SMNVEV (reference sequence). V lost 8 bases and J lost 0, with 10 bases in between. This CDR3 has 13 residues. The CDR3 sequence: CASLDRLNTEAFF. The CDR3 DNA reads TGTGCCAGCCTAGACAGACTGAACACTGAAGCTTTCTTT.

The CDR3 here is CSAMSASGQAGNTQYF. For the CDR3, the DNA is TGCAGTGCTATGAGTGCGTCGGGACAGGCGGGAAATACGCAGTATTTT. This sequence joins TRBV20-1 and TRBJ2-3, with 8 positions matching TRBD1. This CDR3 contains 16 residues. Germline loops: CDR1 DFQATT, CDR2 SNEGSKA (reference sequence). Trimming took 4 bases from V and 7 from J; bases not matched to a gene: 16.

The chain joins TRBV5-1 to TRBJ2-5, with TRBD1 identical over 9 bases. This CDR3 comprises 16 residues. V shed 4 bases, J shed 1 base, and the junction held 8 bases outside the gene matches. The germline gives CDR1 SGHRS, CDR2 YFSETQ. The CDR3 is CASSAGQGNFQETQYF. The CDR3 DNA reads as TGCGCCAGCAGCGCGGGACAGGGAAACTTCCAAGAGACCCAGTACTTC.